This T cell receptor (beta chain) derives from a study of human T cells and chemical hapten exposure. Study background: Sensitization used 2% DPC on approximately 2 cm by approximately 2 cm upper inner arm skin.

CDR1 is MDHEN, CDR2 SYDVKM, per germline. The V end was cut by 6 bases, the J end by 11 bases, with 16 bases between. This CDR3 is 12 amino acids long. Notes on the study in general: The immune response of these alopecia patients might not match healthy individuals'. Patch test score was positively correlated with the counts of TCRs that had expanded at PT1.

Regarding this clonotype: Antigen specificity is unknown.

MiXCR was run by TCRdb on the RACE reads, yielding one entry per CDR3 protein. The sample yields about 96,000 distinct CDR3 sequences, about 9.3% seen once. Time point indicated: patch test 2, 6 weeks after DPC sensitization. Treatment noted: therapeutic diphenylcyclopropenone sensitization with weekly scalp DPC. Unfractionated whole blood was the source from which total RNA was extracted. The sample here was whole blood, taken in connection with sensitization to the hapten diphenylcyclopropenone (DPC). The sequence was obtained from a woman aged 40 to 50 with alopecia areata. Some clones in this sample may be carry-over from other donors' samples. V usage is TRBV28 and J usage is TRBJ1-1; D unresolved. CDR3 protein: CASRPGAGGAFF. In nucleotides, the CDR3 is TGTGCCAGCAGACCGGGCGCAGGTGGGGCTTTCTTT.